A single sample is the source of the 19 T cell receptor beta chains below, sequenced in a study of blood T cells in healthy people across ages. A second roughly 6 to 12 cycle PCR used barcoded and J-beta primers. TCRdb analysed the 5' RACE reads with MiXCR anew, one entry per CDR3 protein. The table lists about 1.6 million distinct CDR3 sequences, 30% to 40% of them singletons. The material sequenced was blood. The receptors shown here come from a woman in her 30s in good health.

The V and J genes are TRBV7-9 and TRBJ2-7, with D possibly being TRBD1 (6 bases). The V gene lost 5 bases and the J gene lost 2 bases, with 16 bases spanning the gap. CDR1 and CDR2 from the germline V gene are SEHNR and FQNEAQ (reference sequence). This CDR3 comprises 15 residues. For the CDR3, the DNA is TGTGCCAGCAGCAGCGACCGGACAGCCCCCTACGAGCAGTACTTC. Translation: CASSSDRTAPYEQYF.

There are a few counts of this clonotype. The J gene is TRBJ2-7, the V gene TRBV29-1; D not certain. The V gene's germline CDR1 is SQVTM and CDR2 ANQGSEA. V was trimmed by 8 bases and J by 2 bases, leaving 16 bases between them. The CDR3 has 13 amino acids. The CDR3 nucleotides read TGCAGCACTTACGGAAGGACCACCTACGAGCAGTACTTC. It is translated as CSTYGRTTYEQYF.

The chain has TRBV20-1 and TRBJ2-4, with 9 bases that match TRBD1. The DNA end lines up better with TRBJ2-7; the J call may be wrong. The CDR3 spans 15 residues. Germline lookup yields CDR1 DFQATT and CDR2 SNEGSKA (reference sequence). DNA for the CDR3: TGCAGTGCTAGAGTATCAAGACAGGGGGGAGGCGAGCAGTACTTC. It codes for CSARVSRQGGGEQYF.

Here the CDR3 reads CASSLVQGRKNTEAFF. Here the CDR3 DNA reads TGTGCCAGCAGCTTAGTGCAGGGTAGGAAGAACACTGAAGCTTTCTTT. The chain has TRBV7-8 and TRBJ1-1, with D possibly TRBD1 on 5 matching bases. The length of the CDR3 is 16 residues. V shed 1 base and J shed 1 base, with 13 bases lying between them. Germline CDR1 reads SGHVS; CDR2 reads FQNEAQ.

The chain joins TRBV20-1 to TRBJ2-4; the match to TRBD2 covers 10 bases. Judging by the DNA end, TRBJ2-7 fits better; the J call may be wrong. This CDR3 comprises 15 residues. Germline assignment: CDR1 DFQATT and CDR2 SNEGSKA (reference sequence). The CDR3, as DNA: TGCAGTGCTAGTGGACTAGCGGAAGAAATGGTCGAGCAGTACTTC. This encodes CSASGLAEEMVEQYF.

This clonotype came up a few times. The V call is TRBV13, the J call TRBJ2-5, with D maybe TRBD2 (7 bases). Per germline, CDR1 PRHDT and CDR2 FYEKMQ (reference sequence). The CDR3 contains 13 residues. The V end was cut by 7 bases, the J end by 5 bases, with 14 bases between. CDR3 in amino acids: CASNAGARETQYF. The CDR3 DNA sequence: TGTGCCAGCAACGCGGGGGCGAGGGAGACCCAGTACTTC. Filled out from reference TRBV13 and TRBJ2-5, the complete variable domain reads AAGVIQSPRHLIKEKRETATLKCYPIPRHDTVYWYQQGPGQDPQFLISFYEKMQSDKGSIPDRFSAQQFSDYHSELNMSSLELGDSALYFCASNAGARETQYFGPGTRLLVL.

CDR3 loop: CSARGFPGLALTDTQYF. CDR3 nucleotides: TGCAGTGCTAGGGGCTTTCCGGGACTAGCTCTCACAGATACGCAGTATTTT. The chain carries TRBV20-1 and TRBJ2-3; the match to TRBD2 covers 9 bases. J gave up 2 bases and V 3 bases, and 12 bases lay outside the gene matches. Germline values: CDR1 DFQATT, CDR2 SNEGSKA (reference sequence). This CDR3 region has 17 residues.

J is TRBJ2-7 and V is TRBV15; 8 bases fit TRBD2. CDR3 length: 13 residues. CDR1 and CDR2 from the germline V gene are LNHNV and YYDKDF (reference sequence). Unmatched junction bases numbered 3, after V lost 3 bases and J lost 5 bases. Written as DNA, the CDR3 is TGTGCCACCAGCAGCGGACTAGCTAACGAGCAGTACTTC. Its translation: CATSSGLANEQYF.

This clonotype was observed at least ten times. The chain uses TRBV4-2 and TRBJ2-5; 12 bases map to TRBD1. Per the germline V gene, CDR1 is LGHNA and CDR2 is YNFKEQ. This CDR3 spans 17 amino acids. With 0 bases clipped from V and 6 bases from J, the junction kept 8 bases outside the gene matches. CDR3 sequence: CASSQEGGTGGVKTQYF. For the CDR3, the DNA is TGTGCCAGCAGCCAAGAAGGAGGGACAGGGGGCGTAAAGACCCAGTACTTC.

Comments on this clonotype: A much larger clone sits a single nucleotide away, making a read error possible. The chain carries TRBV3-1 and TRBJ2-7, with 7 bases matching TRBD2. The CDR3 is 17 amino acids. The germline gives CDR1 LGHDT, CDR2 YNNKEL (reference sequence). The CDR3 region is CVSSQGRAASGSYEQYF. DNA for the CDR3: TGTGTCAGCAGCCAAGGTAGGGCCGCTAGCGGCTCCTACGAGCAGTACTTC.

In this sample, this clonotype turned up many times. The V and J genes are TRBV27 and TRBJ2-7; the D is unclear. The CDR3 has 10 amino acids. Per the germline V gene, CDR1 is MNHEY and CDR2 is SMNVEV (reference sequence). Trimming took off 8 bases at V and 3 bases at J, with 5 bases between the two ends. The CDR3 reads CASGYYEQYF. CDR3 in DNA: TGTGCCAGCGGGTACTACGAGCAGTACTTC.

This clonotype was seen repeatedly, ten times or more. The J gene is TRBJ2-6, the V gene TRBV5-5, with D hard to call. The V end lost 2 bases, the J end lost 0 bases, and 12 bases lay between the germline ends. Per germline, CDR1 SGHKS and CDR2 YYEKEE (reference sequence). This CDR3 is 17 amino acids long. CDR3 residues: CASSLQYSFSGANVLTF. CDR3 coding DNA: TGTGCCAGCAGCTTACAATACAGCTTCTCTGGGGCCAACGTCCTGACTTTC.

The gene calls are TRBV20-1 and TRBJ2-5, with D possibly being TRBD2 (5 bases). The germline V gene encodes CDR1 DFQATT and CDR2 SNEGSKA (reference sequence). V dropped 8 bases and J dropped 2 bases, with 15 bases sitting between them. The CDR3 is 13 amino acids. The CDR3 DNA follows: TGCAGTCAGGACTCCAGCACACAAGAGACCCAGTACTTC. It encodes CSQDSSTQETQYF.

This clonotype was counted between two and nine times. The rearrangement links TRBV20-1 to TRBJ2-3, with D maybe TRBD2 (6 bases). Trimming removed 4 bases at V and 6 bases at J, with 20 bases between. This CDR3 contains 15 residues. Germline CDR1 DFQATT, CDR2 SNEGSKA (reference sequence). The DNA of the CDR3 is TGCAGTGCTAACCGGCGGGGTAGTAGTTCCGATACGCAGTATTTT. Protein: CSANRRGSSSDTQYF.

This clonotype turned up a few times. The rearrangement joins TRBV11-1 to TRBJ2-1, with D tentatively TRBD1 (6 bases). Trimming shortened V by 5 bases and J by 8 bases, and 19 bases separated the two germline ends. This CDR3 is built from 15 residues. CDR1 and CDR2 (germline): SGHAT, FQDESV (reference sequence). CDR3 in DNA: TGTGCCAGCAGCACACCTGGGCAGGGGCAGGATGAGCAGTTCTTC. It codes for CASSTPGQGQDEQFF.

The chain recombines TRBV30 with TRBJ1-4; 8 nucleotides align to TRBD1. CDR1 GTSNPN and CDR2 SVGIG come from the germline V gene (reference sequence). V lost 5 bases and J lost 7; bases outside the gene matches: 6. This CDR3 spans 13 amino acids. The CDR3 DNA is TGTGCCTGGTCTGGACAGGGCCGTGAAAAACTGTTTTTT. It codes for CAWSGQGREKLFF.

This clonotype was detected once. At one boundary the junction diverges from the germline segment, which might be a read error. V and J are TRBV2 and TRBJ1-1, with a tentative D call TRBD1 (5 bases). The length of the CDR3 is 13 residues. Germline V gene data show CDR1 as SNHLY and CDR2 as FYNNEI. The CDR3 protein is CASSVGTTYEALF. CDR3 coding DNA: TGTGCCAGCAGTGTAGGGACGACCTATGAAGCTCTCTTT.

This clonotype came up a few times. V and J are TRBV5-1 and TRBJ1-1; D is ambiguous. There are 14 residues in the CDR3. Germline V lookup: CDR1 SGHRS, CDR2 YFSETQ. The V and J ends lost 4 bases and 2 bases respectively, with 12 bases between them. The CDR3 DNA reads TGCGCCAGCAGCCTGGAGGGCAGTAACACTGAAGCTTTCTTT. Protein sequence: CASSLEGSNTEAFF.

This clonotype was seen many times. The chain employs TRBV4-1 and TRBJ2-7; weak D call: TRBD1 (6 bases). This CDR3 comprises 16 residues. V was trimmed by 0 bases and J by 0 bases, leaving 12 bases between them. Germline V gives CDR1 MGHRA, CDR2 YSYEKL. The CDR3 DNA sequence: TGCGCCAGCAGCCAAGAAACAGGGTCCCTCTCCTACGAGCAGTACTTC. Protein product: CASSQETGSLSYEQYF.